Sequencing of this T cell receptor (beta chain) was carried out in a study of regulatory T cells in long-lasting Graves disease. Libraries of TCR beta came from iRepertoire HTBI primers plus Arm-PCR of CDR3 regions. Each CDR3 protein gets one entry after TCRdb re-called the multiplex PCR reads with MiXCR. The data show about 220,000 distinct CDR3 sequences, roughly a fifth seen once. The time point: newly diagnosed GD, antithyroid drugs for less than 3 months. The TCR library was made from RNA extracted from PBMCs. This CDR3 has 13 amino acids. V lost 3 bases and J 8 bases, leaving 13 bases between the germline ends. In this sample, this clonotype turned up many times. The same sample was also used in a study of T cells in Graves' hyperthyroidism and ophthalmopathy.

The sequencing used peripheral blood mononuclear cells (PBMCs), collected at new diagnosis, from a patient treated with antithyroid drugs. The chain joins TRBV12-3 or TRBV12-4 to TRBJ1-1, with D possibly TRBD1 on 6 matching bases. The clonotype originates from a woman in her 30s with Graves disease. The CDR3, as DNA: TGTGCCAGCAGTTTGTGGCAGGGGAGGGAAGCTTTCTTT. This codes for CASSLWQGREAFF.